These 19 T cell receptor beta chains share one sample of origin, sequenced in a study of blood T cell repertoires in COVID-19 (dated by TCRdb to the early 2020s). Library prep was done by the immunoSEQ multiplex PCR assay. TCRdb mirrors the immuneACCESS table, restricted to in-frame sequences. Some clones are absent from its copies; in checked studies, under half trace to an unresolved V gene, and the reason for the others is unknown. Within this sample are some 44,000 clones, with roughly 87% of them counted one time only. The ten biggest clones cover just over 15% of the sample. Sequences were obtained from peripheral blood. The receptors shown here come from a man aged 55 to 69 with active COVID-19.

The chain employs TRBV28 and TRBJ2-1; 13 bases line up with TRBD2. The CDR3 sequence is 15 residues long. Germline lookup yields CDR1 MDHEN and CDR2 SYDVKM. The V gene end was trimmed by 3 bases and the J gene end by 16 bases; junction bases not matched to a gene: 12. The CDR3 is CASSFAGLAGRGPFF. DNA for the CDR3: TGTGCCAGCAGTTTTGCGGGACTAGCGGGAAGAGGGCCATTCTTC.

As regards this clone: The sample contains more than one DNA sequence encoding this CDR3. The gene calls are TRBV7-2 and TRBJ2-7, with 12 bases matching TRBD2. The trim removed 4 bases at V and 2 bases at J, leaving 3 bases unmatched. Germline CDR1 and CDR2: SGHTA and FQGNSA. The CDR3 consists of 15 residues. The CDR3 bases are TGTGCCAGCAGCTCCTCTAGCGGGGGGGCCTACGAGCAGTACTTC. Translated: CASSSSSGGAYEQYF. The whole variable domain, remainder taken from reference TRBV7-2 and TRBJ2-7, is GAGVSQSPSNKVTEKGKDVELRCDPISGHTALYWYRQSLGQGLEFLIYFQGNSAPDKSGLPSDRFSAERTGGSVSTLTIQRTQQEDSAVYLCASSSSSGGAYEQYFGPGTRLTVT.

The CDR3 DNA is TGCGCCAGCAGCATGGGACAGGGTGAAGAGACCCAGTACTTC. It yields the protein CASSMGQGEETQYF. The rearrangement uses TRBV5-1 and TRBJ2-5; 9 bases map to TRBD1. In germline, CDR1 is SGHRS, CDR2 YFSETQ. This CDR3 is 14 amino acids long. Germline trimming cut 4 bases from V and 3 bases from J; bases unmatched to any gene: 4.

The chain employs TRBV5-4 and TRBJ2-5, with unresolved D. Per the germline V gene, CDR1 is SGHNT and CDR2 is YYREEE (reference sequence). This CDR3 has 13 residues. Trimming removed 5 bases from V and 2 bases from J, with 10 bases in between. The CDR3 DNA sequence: TGTGCCAGCAGGACTGCCCTGCAAGAGACCCAGTACTTC. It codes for CASRTALQETQYF.

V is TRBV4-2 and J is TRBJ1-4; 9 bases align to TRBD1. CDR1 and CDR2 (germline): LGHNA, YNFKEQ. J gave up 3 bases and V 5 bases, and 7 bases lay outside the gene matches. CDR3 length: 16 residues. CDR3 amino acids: CASSTTGGLSNEKLFF. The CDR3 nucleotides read TGTGCCAGCAGCACCACAGGGGGCCTATCTAATGAAAAACTGTTTTTT.

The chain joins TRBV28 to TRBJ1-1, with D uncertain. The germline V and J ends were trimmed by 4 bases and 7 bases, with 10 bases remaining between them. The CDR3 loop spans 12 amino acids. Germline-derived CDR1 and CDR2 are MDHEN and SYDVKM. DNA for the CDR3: TGTGCCAGCAGTTGGGCACCCGATGAAGCTTTCTTT. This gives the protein CASSWAPDEAFF.

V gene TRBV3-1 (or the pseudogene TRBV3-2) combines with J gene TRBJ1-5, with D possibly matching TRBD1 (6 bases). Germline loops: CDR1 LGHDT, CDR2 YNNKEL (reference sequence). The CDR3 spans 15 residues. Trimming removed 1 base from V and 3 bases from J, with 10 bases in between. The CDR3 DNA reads TGTGCCAGCAGCCAAGCGGTGGGGGCCAATCAGCCCCAGCATTTT. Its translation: CASSQAVGANQPQHF.

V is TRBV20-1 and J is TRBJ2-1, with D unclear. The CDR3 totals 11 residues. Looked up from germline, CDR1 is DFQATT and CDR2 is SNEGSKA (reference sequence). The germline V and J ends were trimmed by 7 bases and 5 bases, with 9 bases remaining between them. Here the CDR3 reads CSGVPNNEQFF. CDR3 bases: TGCAGTGGCGTACCTAACAATGAGCAGTTCTTC.

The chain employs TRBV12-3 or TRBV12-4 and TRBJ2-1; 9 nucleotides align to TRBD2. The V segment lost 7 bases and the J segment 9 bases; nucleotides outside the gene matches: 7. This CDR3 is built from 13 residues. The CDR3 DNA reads TGTGCCAGCATTGGGCTAGCGGGGACTGAGCAGTTCTTC. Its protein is CASIGLAGTEQFF.

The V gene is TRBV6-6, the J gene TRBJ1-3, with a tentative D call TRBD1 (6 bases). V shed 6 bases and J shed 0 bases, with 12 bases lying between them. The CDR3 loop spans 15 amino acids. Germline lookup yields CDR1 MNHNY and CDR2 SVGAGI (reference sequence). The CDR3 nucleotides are TGTGCCAGCAGGGGGGGGCACAGCTCTGGAAACACCATATATTTT. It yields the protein CASRGGHSSGNTIYF.

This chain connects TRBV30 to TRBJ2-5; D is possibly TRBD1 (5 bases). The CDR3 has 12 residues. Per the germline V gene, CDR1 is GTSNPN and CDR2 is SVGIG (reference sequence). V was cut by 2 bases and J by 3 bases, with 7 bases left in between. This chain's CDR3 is CAWSPREETQYF. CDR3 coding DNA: TGTGCCTGGAGTCCCAGGGAAGAGACCCAGTACTTC.

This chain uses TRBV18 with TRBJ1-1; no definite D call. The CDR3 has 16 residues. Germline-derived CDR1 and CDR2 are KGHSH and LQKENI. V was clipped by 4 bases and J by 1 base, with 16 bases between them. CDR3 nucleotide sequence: TGTGCCAGCTCACGAGCCCTTACGACGGGGAACACTGAAGCTTTCTTT. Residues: CASSRALTTGNTEAFF.

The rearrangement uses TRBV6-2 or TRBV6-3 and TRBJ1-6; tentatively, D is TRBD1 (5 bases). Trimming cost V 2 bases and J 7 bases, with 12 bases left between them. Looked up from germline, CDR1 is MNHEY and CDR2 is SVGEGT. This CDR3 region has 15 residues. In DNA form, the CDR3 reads TGTGCCAGCAGTTACACGCAGGGTGGGAATTCACCCCTCCACTTT. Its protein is CASSYTQGGNSPLHF.

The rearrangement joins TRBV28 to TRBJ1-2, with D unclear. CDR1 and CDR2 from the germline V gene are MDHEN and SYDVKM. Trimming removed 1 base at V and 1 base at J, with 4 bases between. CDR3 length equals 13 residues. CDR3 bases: TGTGCCAGCAGTTTATCCATTAACTATGGCTACACCTTC. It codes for CASSLSINYGYTF.

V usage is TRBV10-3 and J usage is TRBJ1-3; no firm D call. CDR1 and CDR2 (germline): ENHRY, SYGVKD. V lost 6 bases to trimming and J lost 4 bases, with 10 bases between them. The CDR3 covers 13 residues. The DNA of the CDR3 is TGTGCCATCAGAGAACGGTCGGGAAACACCATATATTTT. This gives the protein CAIRERSGNTIYF.

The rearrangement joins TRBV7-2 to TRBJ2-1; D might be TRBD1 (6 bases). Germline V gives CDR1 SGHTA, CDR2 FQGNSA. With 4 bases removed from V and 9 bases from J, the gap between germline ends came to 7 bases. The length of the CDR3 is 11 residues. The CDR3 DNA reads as TGTGCCAGCAGCTCAGGGGCTGAGCAGTTCTTC. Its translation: CASSSGAEQFF. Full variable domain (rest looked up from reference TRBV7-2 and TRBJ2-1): GAGVSQSPSNKVTEKGKDVELRCDPISGHTALYWYRQSLGQGLEFLIYFQGNSAPDKSGLPSDRFSAERTGGSVSTLTIQRTQQEDSAVYLCASSSGAEQFFGPGTRLTVL.

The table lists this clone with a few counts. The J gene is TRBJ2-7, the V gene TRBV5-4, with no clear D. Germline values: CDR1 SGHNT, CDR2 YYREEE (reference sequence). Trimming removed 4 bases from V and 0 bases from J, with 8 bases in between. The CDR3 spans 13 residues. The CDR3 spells CASSPRLSYEQYF. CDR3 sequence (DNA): TGTGCCAGCAGCCCCCGTCTCTCCTACGAGCAGTACTTC.

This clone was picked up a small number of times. The CDR3 protein is CASSRLTAPPFSNEKLFF. The CDR3 DNA sequence: TGTGCCAGCAGCCGATTGACAGCCCCTCCGTTTTCAAATGAAAAACTGTTTTTT. The chain recombines TRBV14 with TRBJ1-4, with a possible D match to TRBD1 (5 bases). V dropped 4 bases and J dropped 5 bases, with 23 bases sitting between them. The germline V gene encodes CDR1 SGHDN and CDR2 FVKESK. This CDR3 is built from 18 residues.

DNA for the CDR3: TGCGCCAGCAGCCAGGTGACAGGAGACTACGAGCAGTACTTC. It codes for CASSQVTGDYEQYF. The rearrangement joins TRBV4-3 to TRBJ2-7; D may be TRBD1 (6 bases). CDR1 is LGHNA and CDR2 is YSLEER in the germline V gene. The V end was cut by 3 bases, the J end by 3 bases, with 12 bases between. The CDR3 is 14 amino acids.